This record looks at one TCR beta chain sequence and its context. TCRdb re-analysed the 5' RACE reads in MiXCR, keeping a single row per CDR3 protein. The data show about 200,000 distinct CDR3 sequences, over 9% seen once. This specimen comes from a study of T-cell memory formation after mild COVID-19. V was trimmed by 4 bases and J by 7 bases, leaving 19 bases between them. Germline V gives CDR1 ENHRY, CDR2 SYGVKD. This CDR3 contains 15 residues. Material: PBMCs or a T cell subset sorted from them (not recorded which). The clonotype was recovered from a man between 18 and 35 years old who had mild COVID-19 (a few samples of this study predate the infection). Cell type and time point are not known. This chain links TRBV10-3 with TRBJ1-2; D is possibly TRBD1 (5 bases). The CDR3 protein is CAISGSFGRGSGYTF. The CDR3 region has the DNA TGTGCCATCAGTGGGTCCTTCGGGCGGGGCTCTGGCTACACCTTC.